The clone carrying this T cell receptor (beta chain) was observed a few times. The antigen is undetermined. This sample was included in a study of breast tumors, draining lymph nodes, adjacent tissues. Notes on the study in general: Data only fit, rather than demonstrated, lymph node origin of most tumor T cells.

TCRdb re-analysed the multiplex PCR reads in MiXCR, keeping a single row per CDR3 protein. The sample has over 150,000 distinct CDR3 sequences; approximately 33% are singletons. Axillary draining lymph nodes of breast cancer patients supplied the node samples. Per germline, CDR1 MDHEN and CDR2 SYDVKM. The CDR3 has 14 residues. Trimming cost V 4 bases and J 2 bases, with 12 bases left between them. The chain uses TRBV28 and TRBJ2-7; no firm D call. The origin of this receptor is a female donor with breast cancer. Some clones in this sample may be carry-over from other donors' samples. Sequencing was performed on axillary lymph node tissue. CDR3 nucleotides: TGTGCCAGCAGTTACTCGGACGGTCCCTACGAGCAGTACTTC. Translated: CASSYSDGPYEQYF. The full variable domain, rest sourced from reference TRBV28 and TRBJ2-7, is DVKVTQSSRYLVKRTGEKVFLECVQDMDHENMFWYRQDPGLGLRLIYFSYDVKMKEKGDIPEGYSVSREKKERFSLILESASTNQTSMYLCASSYSDGPYEQYFGPGTRLTVT.